The 21 T cell receptor beta chains in this list originate from one sample, sequenced in a study of shared clonotypes between healthy human individuals. The assay was immunoSEQ multiplex PCR, and TCRdb's table has in-frame clones only and misses some. Of 2.3 million or so clones listed, more than 80% are singletons. Specimen: naive CD4+ T cells from PBMCs. Subset meaning: CD45RA+ positively selected. The receptor source for this set is a man between 18 and 29 years old in good health. Some clones in this sample may be carry-over from other donors' samples.

The chain uses TRBV15 and TRBJ2-1, with TRBD1 as a possible D gene (5 bases). The ends were cut back, 1 base at V and 3 bases at J, with 13 bases in the middle. The CDR3 sequence is 16 residues long. CDR1 and CDR2 (germline): LNHNV, YYDKDF (reference sequence). CDR3 sequence reads: CATSRARQGNYNEQFF. The CDR3 bases are TGTGCCACCAGCAGAGCCAGGCAGGGAAACTACAATGAGCAGTTCTTC.

The genes are TRBV27 and TRBJ2-7; TRBD2 is a possible D gene (6 bases). The CDR3 totals 14 residues. Germline V gives CDR1 MNHEY, CDR2 SMNVEV (reference sequence). The V end was cut by 5 bases, the J end by 0 bases, with 11 bases between. The CDR3 sequence is CASSPRGTSYEQYF. For the CDR3, the DNA is TGTGCCAGCAGTCCCCGCGGGACCTCCTACGAGCAGTACTTC.

The genes are TRBV29-1 and TRBJ2-3; the D is unclear. The CDR3 is made up of 13 amino acids. Germline lookup yields CDR1 SQVTM and CDR2 ANQGSEA. Trimming pared 4 bases from V and 6 bases from J, leaving 14 bases between. This CDR3 reads CSVGGSVTDTQYF. CDR3 nucleotide sequence: TGCAGCGTTGGAGGTTCGGTTACGGATACGCAGTATTTT.

This chain connects TRBV9 to TRBJ1-1, with D possibly being TRBD1 (6 bases). CDR3 size: 15 residues. The germline V gene encodes CDR1 SGDLS and CDR2 YYNGEE. V was clipped by 4 bases and J by 6 bases, with 19 bases between them. CDR3 in DNA: TGTGCCAGCAGCTCACACGGAGGGGGTGTTGCTGAAGCTTTCTTT. Translated, it gives CASSSHGGGVAEAFF.

Turning to this clone: Other DNA sequences from this sample encode an identical CDR3 as well. J is TRBJ2-6 and V is TRBV2, with no clear D. CDR1 and CDR2 (germline): SNHLY, FYNNEI. Trimming pared 6 bases from V and 0 bases from J, leaving 0 bases between. The CDR3 runs 12 residues. The CDR3, as DNA: TGTGCCAGCAGCTCTGGGGCCAACGTCCTGACTTTC. This gives the protein CASSSGANVLTF.

This clone appeared a single time. The CDR3 coding sequence is TGTGCCAGCAGCACCCGACTAGCGGGAGGGGCCACCGGGGAGCTGTTTTTT. Translating it yields CASSTRLAGGATGELFF. This rearrangement joins TRBV5-4 to TRBJ2-2, with 14 bases matching TRBD2. The V and J ends lost 4 bases and 4 bases, in that order; junction bases with no gene match: 6. The CDR3 spans 17 residues. Germline CDR1 reads SGHNT; CDR2 reads YYREEE (reference sequence).

The gene calls are TRBV28 and TRBJ2-5; D possibly uses TRBD1 or TRBD2 (6 bases each). Germline CDR1 MDHEN, CDR2 SYDVKM. Trimming left V 6 bases short and J 5 bases short, with 25 bases between. The CDR3 spans 17 residues. CDR3 bases: TGTGCCAGCAGAAGCTTTGTCGAGAAGGGGGGTATGGAGACCCAGTACTTC. This codes for CASRSFVEKGGMETQYF.

The genes are TRBV5-1 and TRBJ2-6; D is perhaps TRBD1 or TRBD2 (6 bases each). The CDR3 is 17 residues long. The V end lost 3 bases, the J end lost 0 bases, and 13 bases lay between the germline ends. CDR1 and CDR2 (germline): SGHRS, YFSETQ. The CDR3: CASSSQGTRSGANVLTF. The CDR3 nucleotides read TGCGCCAGCAGCTCGCAGGGGACTCGCTCTGGGGCCAACGTCCTGACTTTC.

The chain links TRBV9 to TRBJ2-7; maybe TRBD2 (5 bases). Trimming stripped 0 bases from V and 5 bases from J, with 21 bases between. Germline V gene sequence: CDR1 SGDLS, CDR2 YYNGEE. This CDR3 spans 17 amino acids. Written as DNA, the CDR3 is TGTGCCAGCAGCGTAGAAGCCAGCGGAAGGAATCACCACGAGCAGTACTTC. It yields the protein CASSVEASGRNHHEQYF.

A word on this clone: Within the sample, other DNA sequences also encode this same CDR3. The chain carries TRBV5-4 and TRBJ1-2, with D uncertain. V lost 3 bases to trimming and J lost 0 bases, with 9 bases between them. This CDR3 region has 14 residues. CDR1 and CDR2 (germline): SGHNT, YYREEE (reference sequence). The CDR3 loop is CASSSSGANYGYTF. The CDR3 nucleotides are TGTGCCAGCAGCTCGAGTGGGGCTAACTATGGCTACACCTTC.

The chain combines TRBV6-1 with TRBJ1-4; D might be TRBD1 (6 bases). The CDR3 sequence is 15 residues long. Trimming removed 6 bases from V and 4 bases from J, with 15 bases in between. Looked up from germline, CDR1 is MNHNS and CDR2 is SASEGT. The CDR3 bases are TGTGCCAGCAGGCAGGGGTTCGCGGATAATGAAAAACTGTTTTTT. Protein: CASRQGFADNEKLFF.

This chain joins TRBV29-1 and TRBJ1-1; D perhaps matches TRBD1 (5 bases). Germline CDR1 is SQVTM and CDR2 is ANQGSEA. The CDR3 contains 14 residues. The ends were cut back, 4 bases at V and 0 bases at J, with 12 bases in the middle. The CDR3 nucleotides are TGCAGCGTTGTGAGACAGCCCCTGAACACTGAAGCTTTCTTT. Translation: CSVVRQPLNTEAFF. Full variable domain (outside the CDR3, taken from reference TRBV29-1 and TRBJ1-1): SAVISQKPSRDICQRGTSLTIQCQVDSQVTMMFWYRQQPGQSLTLIATANQGSEATYESGFVIDKFPISRPNLTFSTLTVSNMSPEDSSIYLCSVVRQPLNTEAFFGQGTRLTVV.

The rearrangement links TRBV15 to TRBJ2-3; TRBD1 agrees at 8 bases. Germline CDR1 reads LNHNV; CDR2 reads YYDKDF (reference sequence). With V trimmed by 7 bases and J by 2 bases, 5 bases remained unmatched. This CDR3 is built from 14 residues. CDR3 region: CATMDRATTDTQYF. The CDR3 nucleotides are TGTGCCACCATGGACAGGGCCACCACAGATACGCAGTATTTT.

The chain links TRBV27 to TRBJ2-1; D is uncertain. The V end lost 3 bases, the J end lost 9 bases, and 24 bases lay between the germline ends. The CDR3 is 17 amino acids. CDR1 is MNHEY, CDR2 SMNVEV, per germline (reference sequence). CDR3 sequence: CASSFTRLVRSLSEQFF. The CDR3, as DNA: TGTGCCAGCAGTTTCACCCGGCTAGTACGTTCTTTGAGTGAGCAGTTCTTC.

The chain has TRBV27 and TRBJ1-2; weak D call: TRBD1 (5 bases). The germline CDR1 and CDR2 sequences are MNHEY and SMNVEV (reference sequence). The CDR3 spans 16 residues. V lost 0 bases, J lost 8 bases, and 19 bases lay in between. This chain's CDR3 is CASSLSKDPAGQGYTF. DNA of the CDR3: TGTGCCAGCAGTTTATCGAAGGATCCGGCAGGGCAAGGCTACACCTTC.

The genes are TRBV27 and TRBJ2-1; 9 positions match TRBD2. The V segment lost 6 bases and the J segment 10 bases; nucleotides outside the gene matches: 31. CDR1 is MNHEY, CDR2 SMNVEV, per germline (reference sequence). The CDR3 length is 21 residues. CDR3 bases: TGTGCCAGCAGGACAGCCGGAGGGACGGCCGTAGCGGGAGTTTTGGTCCGAGAGCAGTTCTTC. This encodes CASRTAGGTAVAGVLVREQFF.

The chain employs TRBV7-2 and TRBJ2-1, with D unclear. V gave up 2 bases and J gave up 7 bases, with 6 bases separating them. This CDR3 is built from 12 residues. CDR1 is SGHTA and CDR2 is FQGNSA in the germline V gene. DNA of the CDR3: TGTGCCAGCAGCTTAAATAGGAATGAGCAGTTCTTC. As protein: CASSLNRNEQFF.

This chain links TRBV7-2 with TRBJ2-2, with TRBD2 matching 8 bases. The CDR3 runs 16 residues. Germline loops: CDR1 SGHTA, CDR2 FQGNSA. V shed 5 bases, J shed 2 bases, and the junction held 7 bases outside the gene matches. The DNA of the CDR3 is TGTGCCAGCAGCCCCGTGGTAGCGGGAAACACCGGGGAGCTGTTTTTT. Translation: CASSPVVAGNTGELFF.

The chain recombines TRBV5-4 with TRBJ2-4; D is undetermined. CDR1 is SGHNT and CDR2 is YYREEE in the germline V gene (reference sequence). Trimming stripped 4 bases from V and 0 bases from J, with 14 bases between. The length of the CDR3 is 16 residues. The CDR3 loop reads CASSPEKGLAKNIQYF. The CDR3 DNA reads as TGTGCCAGCAGCCCGGAAAAAGGATTAGCCAAAAACATTCAGTACTTC.

The gene calls are TRBV7-3 and TRBJ2-5; 8 bases map to TRBD1. Germline values: CDR1 SGHTA, CDR2 FQGTGA. CDR3 length: 14 amino acids. V lost 3 bases, J lost 3 bases, and 3 bases stayed unmatched. Here the CDR3 DNA reads TGTGCCAGCAGCTTGAACAGGGGGGAAGAGACCCAGTACTTC. It specifies CASSLNRGEETQYF.

This chain joins TRBV29-1 and TRBJ2-5; 8 nucleotides match TRBD1. The CDR3 totals 16 residues. Germline CDR1 is SQVTM and CDR2 is ANQGSEA. J was trimmed by 5 bases and V by 5 bases; bases with no gene match: 16. The CDR3 DNA sequence: TGCAGCGTTTATAGCTTACTCCGGACAGGGTGGGAGACCCAGTACTTC. It codes for CSVYSLLRTGWETQYF.